Following are 20 T cell receptor beta chains from one sample sequenced in a study of CD8+ T cells in alopecia areata (dated by TCRdb to about 2018). To prepare the library, the immunoSEQ multiplex PCR assay was applied. To provide template for TCR sequencing, every sample had RNA extracted and reverse transcribed into cDNA. The immuneACCESS repertoire file appears here via TCRdb, limited to in-frame rearrangements. These files lack a portion of the clones; in checked studies, under half of the deficit traces to unresolved V genes, and the cause of the others is not known. Present in this sample are 110,000 to 150,000 clones, less than 70% of which were seen just once. The top ten clones comprise approximately 16% of the sample. The time point label, read with the paper, signifies: 4 weeks on oral tofacitinib. Reading the label with the study, this specimen's treatment or condition is: oral pan-JAK inhibitor, 5-10 mg twice daily.

This specimen was CD8+ T cells sorted from blood, taken at week 4, from a patient treated with tofacitinib. All receptors derive from a human donor with alopecia areata.

In DNA form, the CDR3 reads TGCGCCAGCAGCCAAGGAAGGAACACCGGGGAGCTGTTTTTT. As protein: CASSQGRNTGELFF. This chain joins TRBV4-1 and TRBJ2-2, with D hard to call. Trimming took 1 base from V and 1 from J, leaving 4 bases between them. CDR1 is MGHRA and CDR2 is YSYEKL in the germline V gene. The CDR3 loop spans 14 amino acids.

The chain is built from TRBV2 and TRBJ1-4; no definite D call. The V gene's germline CDR1 is SNHLY and CDR2 FYNNEI. V shed 2 bases and J shed 4 bases, with 8 bases lying between them. The CDR3 spans 14 residues. The CDR3 sequence: CASSEKVVNEKLFF. The CDR3 DNA sequence: TGTGCCAGCAGTGAAAAGGTGGTTAATGAAAAACTGTTTTTT.

The chain is built from TRBV13 and TRBJ2-7; 8 bases are a match to TRBD1. With V trimmed by 3 bases and J by 2 bases, 3 bases remained unmatched. The V gene's germline CDR1 is PRHDT and CDR2 FYEKMQ (reference sequence). CDR3 length: 14 amino acids. Here the CDR3 DNA reads TGTGCCAGCAGCTTCGGGGACAGGACCTACGAGCAGTACTTC. Its protein is CASSFGDRTYEQYF.

The genes are TRBV2 and TRBJ2-5; D is possibly TRBD2 (6 bases). V gave up 4 bases and J gave up 3 bases, with 9 bases separating them. The CDR3 is made up of 13 amino acids. Per the germline V gene, CDR1 is SNHLY and CDR2 is FYNNEI. The CDR3 sequence is CASSGSGEETQYF. The CDR3 DNA reads as TGTGCCAGCAGTGGTTCGGGGGAAGAGACCCAGTACTTC.

The chain links TRBV2 to TRBJ1-5; tentative D call: TRBD1 (5 bases). CDR3 length: 14 residues. The germline V gene encodes CDR1 SNHLY and CDR2 FYNNEI. Between the trimmed V and J ends, which lost 6 bases and 2 bases, there was a span of 11 bases. CDR3: CASRVGGGNQPQHF. In DNA form, the CDR3 reads TGTGCCAGCAGGGTCGGAGGGGGCAATCAGCCCCAGCATTTT.

This chain uses TRBV19 with TRBJ1-6, with D unclear. There are 14 residues in the CDR3. V was cut by 11 bases and J by 7 bases, with 18 bases left in between. In germline, CDR1 is LNHDA, CDR2 SQIVND (reference sequence). CDR3 in DNA: TGTGCCGCGGCCGTGGAGGGATTGAATTCACCCCTCCACTTT. Protein: CAAAVEGLNSPLHF.

This clone has only one observation. This chain joins TRBV5-4 and TRBJ1-1, with D maybe TRBD1 (5 bases). Germline V gene data show CDR1 as SGHNT and CDR2 as YYREEE (reference sequence). The ends were cut back, 7 bases at V and 3 bases at J, with 13 bases in the middle. The CDR3 spans 13 residues. CDR3: CASGRVGDTEAFF. The CDR3 nucleotides read TGTGCCAGCGGCAGGGTGGGGGACACTGAAGCTTTCTTT.

Only a few counts were recorded for this clone. The chain joins TRBV5-6 to TRBJ1-2; D is ambiguous. The CDR3 spans 15 residues. CDR1 and CDR2 (germline): SGHDT, YYEEEE. Trimming removed 0 bases from V and 2 bases from J, with 11 bases in between. CDR3 amino acids: CASSLGWISNYGYTF. DNA for the CDR3: TGTGCCAGCAGCTTGGGCTGGATTTCCAACTATGGCTACACCTTC.

The V call is TRBV30, the J call TRBJ1-6; 7 bases align to TRBD1. Germline CDR1 is GTSNPN and CDR2 is SVGIG (reference sequence). The junction had 11 bases not matched to a gene; V was cut back by 2 bases and J by 10 bases. The CDR3 contains 15 residues. Here the CDR3 DNA reads TGTGCCTGGAGTATGGGAACAGGGGAATACTCACCCCTCCACTTT. It yields the protein CAWSMGTGEYSPLHF.

The chain is built from TRBV10-2 and TRBJ2-7; D call uncertain. The CDR3 runs 13 residues. The V gene lost 8 bases and the J gene lost 0 bases, with 11 bases spanning the gap. Germline V gene data show CDR1 as WSHSY and CDR2 as SAAADI. The CDR3 here is CASGTESSYEQYF. For the CDR3, the DNA is TGCGCCAGCGGAACAGAGAGCTCCTACGAGCAGTACTTC.

This clone was seen a handful of times. In DNA, the CDR3 is TGCGCCAGCAGCCTACGACAGGGGGCGAGGGAGACCCAGTACTTC. This codes for CASSLRQGARETQYF. The gene calls are TRBV5-1 and TRBJ2-5; 10 bases match TRBD1. The CDR3 consists of 15 residues. In germline, CDR1 is SGHRS, CDR2 YFSETQ. The ends lost 4 bases at V and 5 bases at J; junction bases unmatched: 8.

V and J are TRBV6-5 and TRBJ2-5; TRBD1 aligns across 9 bases. The V gene end was trimmed by 6 bases and the J gene end by 3 bases; junction bases not matched to a gene: 2. The CDR3 spans 13 residues. The V gene's germline CDR1 is MNHEY and CDR2 SVGAGI. Here the CDR3 DNA reads TGTGCCAGCAGAAGGACAGGGGAAGAGACCCAGTACTTC. Residues: CASRRTGEETQYF.

This clone was seen only a few times. CDR3 sequence reads: CASSLHTGSGNEQYF. CDR3 DNA sequence: TGTGCCAGCAGTTTACACACAGGGTCTGGAAACGAGCAGTACTTC. The chain has TRBV28 and TRBJ2-7; perhaps TRBD1 as D (6 bases). Trimming stripped 2 bases from V and 5 bases from J, with 16 bases between. The CDR3 has 15 amino acids. Germline CDR1 MDHEN, CDR2 SYDVKM.

This clone came up a few times. An end of the junction does not agree with germline; a read error may underlie this. This sequence joins TRBV13 and TRBJ1-5; TRBD1 matches at 12 bases. The CDR3 is made up of 16 amino acids. Per germline, CDR1 PRHDT and CDR2 FYEKMQ (reference sequence). The CDR3 region has the DNA TGTGCCAGCAGCCTAGGGACAGGGGGCCGCAATCAGCCCCAGCATTTT. Translating gives CASSLGTGGRNQPQHF.

This clone was seen more than once but under ten times. The chain couples TRBV2 to TRBJ2-2; unclear D gene. Per germline, CDR1 SNHLY and CDR2 FYNNEI. V lost 3 bases and J lost 0, with 11 bases in between. The CDR3 is 16 amino acids. The CDR3 spells CASSDSWMANTGELFF. Here the CDR3 DNA reads TGTGCCAGCAGTGATTCGTGGATGGCGAACACCGGGGAGCTGTTTTTT.

The chain couples TRBV13 to TRBJ2-5; 7 bases are shared with TRBD2. Trimming cost V 5 bases and J 0 bases; bases outside gene matches: 9. From germline, CDR1 is PRHDT and CDR2 FYEKMQ (reference sequence). The CDR3 spans 16 residues. CDR3 nucleotide sequence: TGTGCCAGCAGCACCGGGACTACCAGGTACCAAGAGACCCAGTACTTC. As protein: CASSTGTTRYQETQYF.

This chain connects TRBV11-2 to TRBJ2-7; a weak D match, TRBD1 (6 bases). The CDR3 loop spans 15 amino acids. CDR1 is SGHAT and CDR2 is FQNNGV in the germline V gene. V shed 5 bases and J shed 5 bases, with 19 bases lying between them. CDR3 in DNA: TGTGCCAGCAGCCCCTGGAGCTGGGACACGGACGAGCAGTACTTC. It translates to CASSPWSWDTDEQYF.

The rearrangement joins TRBV10-3 to TRBJ2-7; D is unclear. The CDR3 loop spans 13 amino acids. V was clipped by 3 bases and J by 3 bases, with 9 bases between them. CDR1 ENHRY and CDR2 SYGVKD come from the germline V gene. The CDR3 protein is CAISDIRVYEQYF. CDR3 nucleotides: TGTGCCATCAGTGACATCCGGGTCTACGAGCAGTACTTC.

Comment on this clone: The same CDR3 also results from other DNA sequences found in this sample. The chain recombines TRBV5-6 with TRBJ1-1; D might be TRBD1 (6 bases). The V and J ends lost 4 bases and 0 bases respectively, with 10 bases between them. This CDR3 spans 14 amino acids. Germline V gene data show CDR1 as SGHDT and CDR2 as YYEEEE. CDR3 sequence (DNA): TGTGCCAGCAGCCCAGGGGCCCTGAACACTGAAGCTTTCTTT. This gives the protein CASSPGALNTEAFF.

The chain links TRBV4-2 to TRBJ2-7; TRBD2 might be the D (5 bases). Germline CDR1 and CDR2: LGHNA and YNFKEQ. Trimming stripped 5 bases from V and 0 bases from J, with 11 bases between. The CDR3 consists of 14 residues. The chain's CDR3 is CASSGGGISYEQYF. DNA of the CDR3: TGTGCCAGCAGCGGAGGAGGTATCTCCTACGAGCAGTACTTC.